This T cell receptor (beta chain) was recovered during a study of blood T cell repertoires in COVID-19. Study-level background: Nucleic acid was either cDNA or gDNA, and it came from T cells, B-cell-depleted T cells, or PBMCs.

The V end lost 2 bases, the J end lost 0 bases, and 8 bases lay between the germline ends. In germline, CDR1 is MDHEN, CDR2 SYDVKM. This CDR3 comprises 15 residues. The method was immunoSEQ multiplex PCR; TCRdb's version includes in-frame clones alone and lacks a portion of them. The table shows roughly 64,000 clones, with about 66% occurring only once. Sequencing was carried out using PBMCs or T cells enriched from blood (not recorded which). The sequence was collected from an older woman who had been exposed to COVID-19. The J gene is TRBJ1-5, the V gene TRBV28; D unresolved. CDR3 region: CASSLHGYSNQPQHF. The CDR3 DNA reads TGTGCCAGCAGTTTACACGGTTATAGCAATCAGCCCCAGCATTTT.